The source of this TCR beta chain is a study of B cell selection in AIRE deficiency. The protocol was immunoSEQ multiplex PCR, while the TCRdb copy is restricted to in-frame clones and leaves out a portion. The repertoire holds roughly 25,000 clones, with nearly 98% as singletons. The sorted conventional CD4 T cells were gated as CD4+CD127+. The germline CDR1 and CDR2 sequences are SGHAT and FQDESV (reference sequence). The CDR3 loop spans 12 amino acids. Trimming took 6 bases from V and 7 from J, leaving 12 bases between them. The V call is TRBV11-1, the J call TRBJ1-1, with unresolved D. The sequence was obtained from a human donor with AIRE deficiency. Sequencing was carried out using conventional CD4+ T cells sorted from PBMCs. DNA of the CDR3: TGTGCCAGCAGACCGCCGGGGAATGAAGCTTTCTTT. Amino acid sequence: CASRPPGNEAFF.